Listed below are T cell receptor beta chains from one sample, sequenced in a study of cytomegalovirus exposure and HLA in healthy donors. Some clones are missing from TCRdb's copy, which holds only in-frame ones; the method was immunoSEQ multiplex PCR. The sample contains about 120,000 clones, around three quarters of which appear only once. The sample consisted of PBMCs. Source of these receptors: a woman between 35 and 50 years old in good health and CMV-seropositive. The CDR3 runs from the conserved cysteine through the conserved F or W. D genes are given only for firm matches. Expanded clones are given a class, and other clones once, few, many or no size at all.

CASRSGTSGYEQYF	TGTGCCAGTAGAAGCGGGACTAGCGGTTACGAGCAGTACTTC	TRBV19	-	TRBJ2-7	TRBD2
CAWRDRGGTEAFF	TGTGCCTGGAGAGACAGGGGTGGCACTGAAGCTTTCTTT	TRBV30	-	TRBJ1-1	TRBD1
CASSTRGEQYF	TGTGCCAGTAGTACTCGAGGGGAGCAGTACTTC	TRBV19	once	TRBJ2-7	-
CASRTTGGRAEAFF	TGTGCCAGCCGTACTACAGGGGGAAGGGCTGAAGCTTTCTTT	TRBV19	-	TRBJ1-1	TRBD1
CATSRDQVETGVAEQYF	TGTGCCACCAGCAGAGATCAAGTGGAGACAGGGGTTGCCGAGCAGTACTTC	TRBV15	once	TRBJ2-7	TRBD1
CASSQEGSSGASDTQYF	TGCGCCAGCAGCCAAGAAGGGAGTAGCGGGGCCTCGGATACGCAGTATTTT	TRBV4-1	-	TRBJ2-3	TRBD2
CASSNPGRGGDPRLRETQYF	TGCGCCAGCAGTAACCCAGGGAGGGGAGGGGATCCCAGGTTGCGGGAGACCCAGTACTTC	TRBV5-1	-	TRBJ2-5	TRBD2
CASSQGTSYNEQFF	TGTGCCAGCAGCCAAGGGACTAGTTACAATGAGCAGTTCTTC	TRBV5-4	-	TRBJ2-1	TRBD2
CASSPGAGNQPQHF	TGTGCCAGCAGCCCAGGGGCAGGCAATCAGCCCCAGCATTTT	TRBV7-2	-	TRBJ1-5	-
CASSSLKVRGSSYNEQFF	TGTGCCAGCAGTTCCCTGAAGGTGCGGGGGAGCTCCTACAATGAGCAGTTCTTC	TRBV27	-	TRBJ2-1	TRBD2
CASSALAGAEGETQYF	TGTGCCAGCAGTGCGTTAGCGGGAGCGGAAGGAGAGACCCAGTACTTC	TRBV6-1	-	TRBJ2-5	TRBD2
CASSERTFRGPDTQYF	TGTGCCAGCAGTGAACGTACTTTCAGGGGCCCAGATACGCAGTATTTT	TRBV2	-	TRBJ2-3	-
CASSLGQKNTEAFF	TGTGCCAGCAGCTTGGGGCAGAAGAACACTGAAGCTTTCTTT	TRBV5-5	-	TRBJ1-1	-
CASSLTGGAETQYF	TGTGCCAGCAGCTTGACAGGGGGCGCGGAGACCCAGTACTTC	TRBV5-4	-	TRBJ2-5	TRBD1
CASSLRSTRTGELFF	TGTGCCAGCAGCTTACGGAGTACAAGAACCGGGGAGCTGTTTTTT	TRBV7-3	few	TRBJ2-2	-
CASSLGPTASYNEQFF	TGTGCCAGCAGCTTAGGCCCGACAGCCTCCTACAATGAGCAGTTCTTC	TRBV11-2	-	TRBJ2-1	-
CASSLYSSGANVLTF	TGTGCCAGCAGTTTGTATAGCTCTGGGGCCAACGTCCTGACTTTC	TRBV27	-	TRBJ2-6	-
CASFPPGSRGTEAFF	TGTGCCAGCTTCCCCCCGGGAAGCCGGGGCACTGAAGCTTTCTTT	TRBV18	-	TRBJ1-1	-
CASSLTPPDRGGETQYF	TGCGCCAGCAGCTTGACCCCACCTGACAGGGGAGGGGAGACCCAGTACTTC	TRBV5-1	-	TRBJ2-5	-
CASSPTSGSPGNTIYF	TGTGCCAGCTCACCCACGTCAGGCTCCCCTGGAAACACCATATATTTT	TRBV18	-	TRBJ1-3	-
CATSRPGTLGPGELFF	TGTGCCACCAGCAGGCCCGGGACTCTCGGCCCCGGGGAGCTGTTTTTT	TRBV15	-	TRBJ2-2	-
CASSQDRGGQSEQFF	TGTGCCAGCAGCCAAGATCGGGGGGGCCAGAGTGAGCAGTTCTTC	TRBV14	few	TRBJ2-1	TRBD2
CASSLVRTSNYEQYF	TGTGCCAGCAGCTTAGTACGTACTTCTAACTACGAGCAGTACTTC	TRBV7-2	-	TRBJ2-7	-
CASTEGTYNSPLHF	TGTGCCAGCACGGAGGGGACCTATAATTCACCCCTCCACTTT	TRBV19	-	TRBJ1-6	-
CASSLERGNTIYF	TGCGCCAGCAGCTTGGAGCGTGGAAACACCATATATTTT	TRBV5-1	-	TRBJ1-3	-